What follows are 10 T cell receptor beta chains derived from one specimen sequenced in a study of T cells in women clearing cervical HPV infection (dated by TCRdb to between 2017 and 2018). The library was produced with the immunoSEQ multiplex PCR assay. As stored in TCRdb, this immuneACCESS dataset retains in-frame rearrangements with V and J assigned. A fraction of the clones does not appear; measured against another copy, unresolved V genes explain less than half of the discrepancy, and the remainder lacks a known reason. This specimen's table enumerates around 37,000 clones. The ten top clones hold around 6.5% of the sample. Material: blood buffy coat. These receptors all stem from a woman aged 18 to 75 with a cervical HPV16 infection that either progressed to CIN3+ or cleared (not recorded which).

On this clone: Read sequence stops 3 residues before the CDR3 end, and the germline J gene provides the missing end. The gene calls are TRBV19 and TRBJ1-2; 7 positions match TRBD1. Germline V gene lookup returns CDR1 LNHDA and CDR2 SQIVND (reference sequence). V was pared by 9 bases and J by 4 bases, with 8 bases of the junction left unmatched. This CDR3 has 13 amino acids. This CDR3 reads CASIGQDAYGYTF. The covered CDR3 bases are TGTGCCAGCATTGGACAGGATGCCTATGGC.

A remark on this clone: The read stops 3 residues short of the end of the CDR3; the missing end is completed from the germline J gene. The chain joins TRBV7-8 to TRBJ2-5, with 11 positions matching TRBD2. The CDR3 runs to 13 residues. Germline assignment: CDR1 SGHVS and CDR2 FQNEAQ. After removal of 6 bases from V and 5 bases from J, the junction contained 2 bases not matched to a gene. CDR3 DNA, as far as it was read: TGTGCCAGCAGACTAGCGGGAGCGGAGACC. Translation: CASRLAGAET. The full CDR3 is CASRLAGAETQYF. Full variable domain (remainder filled in from reference TRBV7-8 and TRBJ2-5): GAGVSQSPRYKVAKRGQDVALRCDPISGHVSLFWYQQALGQGPEFLTYFQNEAQLDKSGLPSDRFFAERPEGSVSTLKIQRTQQEDSAVYLCASRLAGAETQYFGPGTRLLVL.

Turning to this clone: Coverage ceases 3 residues before the CDR3 finishes, and the germline J gene fills in the end. The chain joins TRBV6-1 to TRBJ2-7; TRBD1 matches 7 bases. The CDR3 length is 15 residues. Germline CDR1 MNHNS, CDR2 SASEGT. V shed 3 bases, J shed 1 base, and the junction held 6 bases outside the gene matches. The DNA read from the CDR3 is TGTGCCAGCAGTGACCCACAGGGGACGTCCTACGAG. Protein product: CASSDPQGTSYE. The entire CDR3 protein reads CASSDPQGTSYEQYF.

On this clone itself: The CDR3 goes on 3 residues after the read ends, and that part is filled in from the germline J gene. The V gene is TRBV7-2, the J gene TRBJ1-2, with a possible D match to TRBD1 (5 bases). CDR1 is SGHTA, CDR2 FQGNSA, per germline. The V end lost 5 bases, the J end lost 2 bases, and 15 bases lay between the germline ends. The CDR3 extends over 15 amino acids. The CDR3 loop is CASSLRAGPNYGYTF. The sequenced CDR3 bases are TGTGCCAGCAGCCTAAGGGCAGGGCCGAACTATGGC. Together with reference TRBV7-2 and TRBJ1-2, the CDR3 gives the full variable domain: GAGVSQSPSNKVTEKGKDVELRCDPISGHTALYWYRQSLGQGLEFLIYFQGNSAPDKSGLPSDRFSAERTGGSVSTLTIQRTQQEDSAVYLCASSLRAGPNYGYTFGSGTRLTVV.

Comments on this clone: From the germline J gene comes the end of the CDR3, since the read stops 3 residues before it. This chain connects TRBV5-1 to TRBJ2-2; no firm D call. The CDR3 is 14 residues long. Germline V lookup: CDR1 SGHRS, CDR2 YFSETQ. CDR3 bases read: TGCGCCAGCAGCTTGGACACGAGTAATGAAAAG. It is translated as CASSLDTSNEK. The CDR3 in full is CASSLDTSNEKLFF.

With regard to this clone: The read ends 3 residues early relative to the CDR3; the germline J gene fills the gap. This rearrangement joins TRBV2 to TRBJ2-3, with D possibly being TRBD1 (6 bases). CDR1 SNHLY and CDR2 FYNNEI come from the germline V gene. The CDR3 has 11 residues. The CDR3 spells CASSPQGTQYF. The sequenced CDR3 bases are TGTGCCAGCAGCCCCCAGGGGACG.

On this clone: The read ends 3 residues before the CDR3 terminus; that terminus is restored from the germline J gene. The V gene is TRBV5-1, the J gene TRBJ2-1; 10 bases align to TRBD1. Germline V gives CDR1 SGHRS, CDR2 YFSETQ. CDR3 size: 17 residues. J was trimmed by 7 bases and V by 0 bases; bases with no gene match: 10. CDR3 bases read: TGCGCCAGCAGCTTGGGCGGCCTCCGGACAGGGGGAAATGAG. This gives the protein CASSLGGLRTGGNE. The whole CDR3 reads CASSLGGLRTGGNEQFF.

Comment on this clone: Read coverage stops 3 residues before the CDR3 terminus; the germline J gene supplies the remainder. The chain carries TRBV5-1 and TRBJ1-2; 7 positions match TRBD1. CDR1 is SGHRS and CDR2 is YFSETQ in the germline V gene. The V gene end was trimmed by 4 bases and the J gene end by 6 bases; junction bases not matched to a gene: 6. This CDR3 is 13 amino acids long. CDR3 DNA, as far as it was read: TGCGCCAGCAGCCGGACAGGTTTCGATGGC. This codes for CASSRTGFDG. The full-length CDR3 reads as CASSRTGFDGYTF.

Concerning this clone: The read terminates 3 residues before the CDR3 end, so the remaining end is supplied by the germline J gene. The chain is built from TRBV24-1 and TRBJ2-2, with 7 bases that match TRBD1. This CDR3 spans 15 amino acids. The V gene end was trimmed by 7 bases and the J gene end by 0 bases; junction bases not matched to a gene: 4. Germline V gives CDR1 KGHDR, CDR2 SFDVKD. The sequenced part of the CDR3 DNA is TGTGCCACCAGGGGGACAGCAGCGAACACCGGGGAG. It yields the protein CATRGTAANTGE. The complete CDR3 protein is CATRGTAANTGELFF.

Concerning this clone itself: The read gets to within 3 residues of the CDR3 end, and the germline J gene fills in the rest. The rearrangement links TRBV18 to TRBJ2-5; tentative D call: TRBD1 (6 bases). The CDR3 totals 13 residues. Trimming stripped 0 bases from V and 4 bases from J, with 6 bases between. From germline, CDR1 is KGHSH and CDR2 LQKENI. Partial CDR3 DNA: TGTGCCAGCTCACCACCGGGGGCAGAGACC. This encodes CASSPPGAET. The CDR3 in full is CASSPPGAETQYF.